Listed here is a single TCR beta chain. Its matching antigen is unknown. One entry per CDR3 protein, called by TCRdb with MiXCR from the reads. The sample carries 130,000 or so distinct CDR3 sequences, 5% to 6.5% recorded once. V dropped 6 bases and J dropped 4 bases, with 15 bases sitting between them. From germline, CDR1 is SQVTM and CDR2 ANQGSEA. This CDR3 is 13 amino acids long. This entry comes from a study of T cell repertoires in cytomegalovirus infection. Study-level information: Matching HLA type and CMV infection were both indicated by public TCR beta signatures. Study-level points and caveats: HLA-C-restricted CMV-specific TCR beta clonotypes prevailed in the ex vivo response.

V gene TRBV29-1 combines with J gene TRBJ1-1; unclear D gene. Sequenced sample: PBMCs. The TCR sequence derives from a human donor in good health (CMV status not recorded). Some clones in this sample may be carry-over from other donors' samples. The CDR3: CSVVQAEGTEAFF. CDR3 DNA sequence: TGCAGCGTCGTCCAGGCGGAGGGCACTGAAGCTTTCTTT.